This T cell receptor (beta chain) is drawn from a study of T cell repertoires in aging, cancer and after chemotherapy. Study-wide context: Paired samples before and after chemotherapy came from glioblastoma patients receiving temozolomide-based therapy. The whole study produced a dataset of roughly 8.8 million TCR reads. Study results and caveats: Immunological memory after chemotherapy cannot be judged from the repertoire data. Compared with age-matched healthy donors, untreated hematological or solid cancer patients showed higher blood TCR clonality.

A mixed TRB-A/B primer pool amplified rearranged TRB by multiplex touch-down PCR. TCRdb reprocessed the multiplex PCR reads via MiXCR and lists one record per CDR3 protein. The sample lists over 8,000 distinct CDR3 sequences; about two fifths were seen once. Amplification of TCR beta used genomic DNA extracted from peripheral blood. About this clonotype itself: Its specificity is not known.

The CDR3 runs to 12 residues. Trimming at V came to 3 bases and at J to 6 bases, leaving 0 bases not matched to a gene. The material sequenced was blood. The V gene is TRBV12-3 or TRBV12-4, the J gene TRBJ2-7, with TRBD1 identical over 9 bases. This TCR was recovered from a human donor with a solid tumor. CDR3 sequence reads: CASSLDRGEQYF. Here the CDR3 DNA reads TGTGCCAGCAGTTTGGACAGGGGCGAGCAGTACTTC.